This T cell receptor (beta chain) was captured by sequencing in a study of Graves' ophthalmopathy and Graves' hyperthyroidism. Between the trimmed V and J ends, which lost 0 bases and 7 bases, there was a span of 9 bases. This CDR3 has 14 amino acids. Germline loops: CDR1 SGHNT, CDR2 YENEEA. Study results and caveats: The authors also found most expanded thyroid clonotypes above 0.001 frequency in blood.

As the template, RNA transcripts were used to amplify TCR beta CDR3 regions. RT-PCR in the first round used HTBI primers; a second-round multiplex PCR followed. TCRdb processed the multiplex PCR reads anew with MiXCR; each CDR3 protein has one entry. The sample holds 650,000 to 900,000 distinct CDR3 sequences, roughly two fifths seen once. Thyroid ultrasound, orbital computed tomography, TRAb, serum thyroxine and clinical symptoms formed the basis of diagnosis. Comment on this clonotype: Its antigen is currently unknown.

This sequence joins TRBV11-3 and TRBJ2-2; D remains ambiguous. Sequencing used peripheral blood. The sequence derives from an adult man with Graves' ophthalmopathy. CDR3 nucleotide sequence: TGTGCCAGCAGCTTAGATTTAGGGATCGGGGAGCTGTTTTTT. Amino acid sequence: CASSLDLGIGELFF. The full variable domain, in which reference TRBV11-3 and TRBJ2-2 provide the parts outside the CDR3, is EAGVVQSPRYKIIEKKQPVAFWCNPISGHNTLYWYLQNLGQGPELLIRYENEEAVDDSQLPKDRFSAERLKGVDSTLKIQPAELGDSAVYLCASSLDLGIGELFFGEGSRLTVL.